The entry below describes one TCR beta chain. The V gene lost 0 bases and the J gene lost 0 bases, with 9 bases spanning the gap. The CDR3 is made up of 17 amino acids. Germline V gene sequence: CDR1 LNHNV, CDR2 YYDKDF (reference sequence). Authors' analysis steps: Amplification with reference gene primers provided the estimates of nucleated cell counts. This table comes from immunoSEQ multiplex PCR, and its TCRdb copy is limited to in-frame clones, with some not included. V and J calls and clone size are those listed in that table; D and trimming were worked out from the DNA. Seen here are a few hundred thousand clones, about 88% observed once, and the top ten hold approximately 3.7%. The data were taken from a study of blood T cell repertoires in COVID-19. Study-level information: Sites across the United States, Italy and Spain contributed samples from acute and convalescent COVID-19. The analysed material was cDNA or gDNA that came from T cells, B-cell-depleted T cells, or PBMCs.

This sequence joins TRBV15 and TRBJ2-6; D not resolved. Sequencing input: peripheral blood. The TCR sequence derives from a man aged 55 to 70 who had recovered from COVID-19. CDR3 nucleotide sequence: TGTGCCACCAGCAGAGATCTTCCTAGCTCTGGGGCCAACGTCCTGACTTTC. Encoded protein: CATSRDLPSSGANVLTF.